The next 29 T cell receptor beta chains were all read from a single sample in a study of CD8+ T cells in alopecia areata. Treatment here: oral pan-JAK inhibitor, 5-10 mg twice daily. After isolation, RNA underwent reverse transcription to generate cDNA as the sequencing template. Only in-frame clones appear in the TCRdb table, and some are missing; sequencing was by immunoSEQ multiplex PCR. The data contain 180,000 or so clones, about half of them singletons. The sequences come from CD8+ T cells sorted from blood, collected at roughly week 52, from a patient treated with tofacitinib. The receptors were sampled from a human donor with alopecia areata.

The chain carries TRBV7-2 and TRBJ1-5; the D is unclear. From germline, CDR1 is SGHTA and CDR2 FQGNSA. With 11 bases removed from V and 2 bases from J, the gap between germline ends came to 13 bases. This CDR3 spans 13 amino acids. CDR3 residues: CACARSGNQPQHF. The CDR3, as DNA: TGTGCCTGCGCCCGGTCGGGCAATCAGCCCCAGCATTTT.

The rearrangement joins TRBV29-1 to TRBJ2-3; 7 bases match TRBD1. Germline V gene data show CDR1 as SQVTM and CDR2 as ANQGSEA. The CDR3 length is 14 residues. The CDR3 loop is CGARDRDSTDTQYF. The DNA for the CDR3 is TGCGGCGCCCGTGACAGGGATAGCACAGATACGCAGTATTTT.

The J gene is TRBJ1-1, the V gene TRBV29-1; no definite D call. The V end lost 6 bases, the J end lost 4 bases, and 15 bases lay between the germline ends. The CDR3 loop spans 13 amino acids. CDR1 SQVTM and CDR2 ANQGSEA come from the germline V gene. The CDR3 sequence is CSVWTLEGTEAFF. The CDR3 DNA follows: TGCAGCGTCTGGACTTTGGAGGGCACTGAAGCTTTCTTT. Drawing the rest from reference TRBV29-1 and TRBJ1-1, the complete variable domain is SAVISQKPSRDICQRGTSLTIQCQVDSQVTMMFWYRQQPGQSLTLIATANQGSEATYESGFVIDKFPISRPNLTFSTLTVSNMSPEDSSIYLCSVWTLEGTEAFFGQGTRLTVV.

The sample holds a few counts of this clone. The CDR3 sequence is CASSLPLGQNYGYTF. The CDR3 DNA is TGTGCCAGCAGCCTCCCCCTTGGACAGAACTATGGCTACACCTTC. The J gene is TRBJ1-2, the V gene TRBV9, with a possible D match to TRBD1 (6 bases). The V and J ends lost 4 bases and 2 bases respectively, with 15 bases between them. The CDR3 runs to 15 residues. Germline V lookup: CDR1 SGDLS, CDR2 YYNGEE.

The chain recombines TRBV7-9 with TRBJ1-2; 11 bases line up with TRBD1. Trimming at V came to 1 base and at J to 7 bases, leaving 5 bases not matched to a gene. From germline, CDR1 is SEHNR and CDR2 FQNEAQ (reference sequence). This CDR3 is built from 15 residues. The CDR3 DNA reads TGTGCCAGCAGCTTAGAGGACAGGGGGCCAGGTGGCTACACCTTC. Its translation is CASSLEDRGPGGYTF.

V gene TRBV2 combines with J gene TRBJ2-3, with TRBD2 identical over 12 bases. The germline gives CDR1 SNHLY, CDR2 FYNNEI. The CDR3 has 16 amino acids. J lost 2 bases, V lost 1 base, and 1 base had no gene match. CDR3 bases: TGTGCCAGCAGTGAAGGACTAGCGGGGGACACAGATACGCAGTATTTT. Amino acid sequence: CASSEGLAGDTDTQYF.

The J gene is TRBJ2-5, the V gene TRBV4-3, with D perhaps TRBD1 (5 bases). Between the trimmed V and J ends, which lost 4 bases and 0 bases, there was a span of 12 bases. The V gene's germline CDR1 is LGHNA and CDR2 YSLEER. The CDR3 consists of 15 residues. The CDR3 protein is CASSLQGRYQETQYF. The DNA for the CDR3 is TGCGCCAGCAGCCTCCAGGGCAGGTACCAAGAGACCCAGTACTTC.

CDR3 sequence: CASSLATGKPSGYGYTF. In DNA, the CDR3 is TGTGCCAGCAGCTTGGCCACTGGGAAGCCTTCCGGCTATGGCTACACCTTC. The chain recombines TRBV5-6 with TRBJ1-2, with D unclear. Germline assignment: CDR1 SGHDT and CDR2 YYEEEE. V gave up 0 bases and J gave up 4 bases, with 19 bases separating them. The CDR3 contains 17 residues.

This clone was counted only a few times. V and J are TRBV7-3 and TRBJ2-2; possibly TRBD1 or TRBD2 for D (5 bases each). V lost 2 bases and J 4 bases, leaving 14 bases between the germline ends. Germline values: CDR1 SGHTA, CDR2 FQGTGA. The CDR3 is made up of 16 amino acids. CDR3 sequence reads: CASSLDGRDLTGELFF. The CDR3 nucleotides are TGTGCCAGCAGCTTAGATGGCCGGGACCTCACCGGGGAGCTGTTTTTT.

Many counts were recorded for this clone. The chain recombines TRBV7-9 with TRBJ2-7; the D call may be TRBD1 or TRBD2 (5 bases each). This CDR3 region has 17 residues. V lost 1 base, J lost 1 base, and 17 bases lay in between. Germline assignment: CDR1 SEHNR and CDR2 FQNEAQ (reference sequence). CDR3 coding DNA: TGTGCCAGCAGCTTAGGTCGGGGCCTGAACCCTTCCTACGAGCAGTACTTC. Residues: CASSLGRGLNPSYEQYF.

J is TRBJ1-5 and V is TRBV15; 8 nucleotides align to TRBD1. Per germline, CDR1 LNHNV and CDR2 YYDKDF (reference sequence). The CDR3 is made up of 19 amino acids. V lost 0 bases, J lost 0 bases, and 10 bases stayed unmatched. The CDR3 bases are TGTGCCACCAGCAGAGACCTGGACAGGGAGGAATATAGCAATCAGCCCCAGCATTTT. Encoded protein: CATSRDLDREEYSNQPQHF.

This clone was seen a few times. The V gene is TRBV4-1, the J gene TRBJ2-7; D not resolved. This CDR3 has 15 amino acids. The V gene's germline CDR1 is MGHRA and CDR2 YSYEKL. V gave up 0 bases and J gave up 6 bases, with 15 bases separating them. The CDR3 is CASSQEPAGGIEQYF. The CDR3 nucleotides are TGCGCCAGCAGCCAAGAACCCGCTGGTGGAATCGAGCAGTACTTC.

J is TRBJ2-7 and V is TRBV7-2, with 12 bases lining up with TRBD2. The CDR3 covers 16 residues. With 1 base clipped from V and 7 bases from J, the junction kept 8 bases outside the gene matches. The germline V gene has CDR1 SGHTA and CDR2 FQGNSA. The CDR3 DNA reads TGTGCCAGCAGCTTAGACGGGCTAGCGGGGGGGCGTGAGCAGTACTTC. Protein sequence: CASSLDGLAGGREQYF.

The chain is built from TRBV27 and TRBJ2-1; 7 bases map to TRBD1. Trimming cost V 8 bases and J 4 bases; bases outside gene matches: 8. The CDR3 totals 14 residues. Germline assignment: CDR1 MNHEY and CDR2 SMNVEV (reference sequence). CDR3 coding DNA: TGTGCCAGCTGGGACCGGGACAGTTACAATGAGCAGTTCTTC. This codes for CASWDRDSYNEQFF.

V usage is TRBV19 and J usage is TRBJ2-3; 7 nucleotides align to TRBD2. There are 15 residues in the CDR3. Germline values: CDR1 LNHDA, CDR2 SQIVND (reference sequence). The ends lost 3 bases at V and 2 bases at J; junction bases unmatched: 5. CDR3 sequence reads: CASSMGDYLTDTQYF. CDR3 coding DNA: TGTGCCAGTAGTATGGGGGACTACCTCACAGATACGCAGTATTTT.

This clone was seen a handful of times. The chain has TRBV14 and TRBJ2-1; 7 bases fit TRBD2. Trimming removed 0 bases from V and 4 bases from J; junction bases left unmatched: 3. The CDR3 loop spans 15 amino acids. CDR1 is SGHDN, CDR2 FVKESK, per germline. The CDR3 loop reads CASSQDPGGYNEQFF. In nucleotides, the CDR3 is TGTGCCAGCAGCCAAGATCCGGGGGGTTACAATGAGCAGTTCTTC.

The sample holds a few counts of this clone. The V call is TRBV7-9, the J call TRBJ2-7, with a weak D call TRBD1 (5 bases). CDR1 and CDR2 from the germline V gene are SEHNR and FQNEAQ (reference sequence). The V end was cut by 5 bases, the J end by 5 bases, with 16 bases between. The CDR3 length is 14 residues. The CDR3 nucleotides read TGTGCCAGCAGCCCCCCGCAACGCAGGGACGAGCAGTACTTC. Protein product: CASSPPQRRDEQYF.

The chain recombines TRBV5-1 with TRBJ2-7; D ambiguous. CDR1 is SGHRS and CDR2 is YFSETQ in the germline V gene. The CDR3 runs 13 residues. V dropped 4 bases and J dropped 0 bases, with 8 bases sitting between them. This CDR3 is CASSPQASYEQYF. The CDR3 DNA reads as TGCGCCAGCAGCCCCCAGGCCTCCTACGAGCAGTACTTC.

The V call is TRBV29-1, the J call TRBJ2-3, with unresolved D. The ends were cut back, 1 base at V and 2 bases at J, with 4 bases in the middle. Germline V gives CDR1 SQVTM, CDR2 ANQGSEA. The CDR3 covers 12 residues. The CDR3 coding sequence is TGCAGCGTTGAAGGGGCCACAGATACGCAGTATTTT. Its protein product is CSVEGATDTQYF.

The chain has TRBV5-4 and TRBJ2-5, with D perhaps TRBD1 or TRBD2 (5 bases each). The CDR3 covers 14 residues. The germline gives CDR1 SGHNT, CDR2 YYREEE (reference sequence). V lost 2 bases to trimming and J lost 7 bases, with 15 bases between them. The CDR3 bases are TGTGCCAGCAGCTTCCAGACGTCCGGGGCGACCCAGTACTTC. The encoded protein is CASSFQTSGATQYF.

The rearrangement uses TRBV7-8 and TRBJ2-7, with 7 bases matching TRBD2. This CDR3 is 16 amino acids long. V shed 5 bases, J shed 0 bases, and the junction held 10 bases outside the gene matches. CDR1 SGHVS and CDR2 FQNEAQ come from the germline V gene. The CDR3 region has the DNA TGTGCCAGCAGCCTGTCGGGGGGAGTAAGCTCCTACGAGCAGTACTTC. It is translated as CASSLSGGVSSYEQYF.

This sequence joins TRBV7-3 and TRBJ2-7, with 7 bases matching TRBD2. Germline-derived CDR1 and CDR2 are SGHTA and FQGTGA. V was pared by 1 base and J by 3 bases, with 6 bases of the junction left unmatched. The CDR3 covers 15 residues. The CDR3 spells CASSLRTGRGYEQYF. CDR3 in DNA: TGTGCCAGCAGCTTAAGAACTGGGAGGGGCTACGAGCAGTACTTC.

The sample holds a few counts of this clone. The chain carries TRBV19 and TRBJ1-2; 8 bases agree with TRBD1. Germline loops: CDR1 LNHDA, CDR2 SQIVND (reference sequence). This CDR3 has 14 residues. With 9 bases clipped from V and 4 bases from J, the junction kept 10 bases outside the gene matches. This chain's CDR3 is CASRPGQDPYGYTF. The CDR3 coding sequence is TGTGCCAGCCGCCCGGGACAGGATCCCTATGGCTACACCTTC.

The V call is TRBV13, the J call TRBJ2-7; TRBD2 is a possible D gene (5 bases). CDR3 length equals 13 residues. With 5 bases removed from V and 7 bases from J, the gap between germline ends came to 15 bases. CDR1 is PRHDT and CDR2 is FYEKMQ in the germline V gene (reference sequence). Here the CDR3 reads CASSASPSGEQYF. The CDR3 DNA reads TGTGCCAGCAGCGCTAGCCCGAGTGGGGAGCAGTACTTC.

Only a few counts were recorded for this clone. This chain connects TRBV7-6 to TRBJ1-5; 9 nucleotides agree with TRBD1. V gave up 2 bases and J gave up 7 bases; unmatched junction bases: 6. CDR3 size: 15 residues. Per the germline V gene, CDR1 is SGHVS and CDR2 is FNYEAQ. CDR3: CASSLHRGPLQPQHF. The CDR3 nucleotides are TGTGCCAGCAGCTTACACAGGGGGCCGCTACAGCCCCAGCATTTT.

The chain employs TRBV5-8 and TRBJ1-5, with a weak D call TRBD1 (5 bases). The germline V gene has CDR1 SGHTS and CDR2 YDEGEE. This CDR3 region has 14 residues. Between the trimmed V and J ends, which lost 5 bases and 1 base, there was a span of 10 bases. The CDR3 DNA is TGTGCCAGCAGGTCAGGGTTGAGCAATCAGCCCCAGCATTTT. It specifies CASRSGLSNQPQHF.

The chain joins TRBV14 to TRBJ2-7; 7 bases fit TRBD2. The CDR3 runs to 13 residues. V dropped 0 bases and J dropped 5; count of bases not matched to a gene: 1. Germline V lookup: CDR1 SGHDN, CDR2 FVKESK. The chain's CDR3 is CASSQERGNEQYF. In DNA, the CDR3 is TGTGCCAGCAGCCAAGAGCGGGGGAACGAGCAGTACTTC. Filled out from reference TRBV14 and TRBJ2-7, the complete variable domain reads EAGVTQFPSHSVIEKGQTVTLRCDPISGHDNLYWYRRVMGKEIKFLLHFVKESKQDESGMPNNRFLAERTGGTYSTLKVQPAELEDSGVYFCASSQERGNEQYFGPGTRLTVT.

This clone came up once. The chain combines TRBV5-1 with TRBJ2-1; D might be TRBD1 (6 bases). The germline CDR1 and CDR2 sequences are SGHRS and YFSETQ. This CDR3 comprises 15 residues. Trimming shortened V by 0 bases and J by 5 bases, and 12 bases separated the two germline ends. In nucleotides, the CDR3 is TGCGCCAGCAGCTTGGACAGGGACCTTAACAATGAGCAGTTCTTC. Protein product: CASSLDRDLNNEQFF.

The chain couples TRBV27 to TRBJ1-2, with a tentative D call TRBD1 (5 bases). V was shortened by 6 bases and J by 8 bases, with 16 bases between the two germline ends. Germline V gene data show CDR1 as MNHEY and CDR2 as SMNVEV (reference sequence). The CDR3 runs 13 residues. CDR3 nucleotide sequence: TGTGCCAGCAGCAGGGCGGAGGGGCACGGCTACACCTTC. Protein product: CASSRAEGHGYTF.